This passage covers 30 T cell receptor beta chains from one sample sequenced in a study of T cells in Graves' hyperthyroidism and ophthalmopathy. The source material, RNA transcripts, was used to amplify TCR beta CDR3 regions. HTBI primers were employed in a first-round RT-PCR of the TCR CDR3. TCRdb processed the multiplex PCR reads anew with MiXCR; each CDR3 protein has one entry. This sample has more than 500,000 distinct CDR3 sequences, with around 15% found just once. Sequences were obtained from blood. The receptors come from a woman aged 40 to 50 with Graves' ophthalmopathy.

This clonotype has ten or more counts. This sequence joins TRBV29-1 and TRBJ1-3, with 10 nucleotides matching TRBD1. CDR1 and CDR2 (germline): SQVTM, ANQGSEA. This CDR3 has 14 residues. V was pared by 4 bases and J by 3 bases, with 3 bases of the junction left unmatched. The chain's CDR3 is CSVVDRGLGNTIYF. In DNA form, the CDR3 reads TGCAGCGTTGTAGACAGGGGGCTTGGAAACACCATATATTTT.

This clonotype has a count of ten or more. The V and J genes are TRBV20-1 and TRBJ1-2; unclear D gene. CDR1 is DFQATT, CDR2 SNEGSKA, per germline (reference sequence). Trimming pared 3 bases from V and 8 bases from J, leaving 10 bases between. The CDR3 sequence is 11 residues long. For the CDR3, the DNA is TGCAGTGCTAGCCCCGGCTTCGGCTACACCTTC. Protein: CSASPGFGYTF.

Ten or more counts support this clonotype. The chain combines TRBV19 with TRBJ1-2, with a possible D match to TRBD1 (6 bases). Germline V lookup: CDR1 LNHDA, CDR2 SQIVND (reference sequence). Trimming removed 7 bases from V and 5 bases from J, with 17 bases in between. The CDR3 runs to 14 residues. The CDR3 spells CASTPRGGTYGYTF. CDR3 nucleotide sequence: TGTGCCAGTACCCCCAGGGGCGGCACATATGGCTACACCTTC.

This clonotype was seen more than once but under ten times. The V gene is TRBV28, the J gene TRBJ1-1; no clear D. Germline CDR1 is MDHEN and CDR2 is SYDVKM. Trimming left V 2 bases short and J 0 bases short, with 7 bases between. The CDR3 covers 14 residues. The CDR3 region has the DNA TGTGCCAGCAGTTTACCGACACTGAACACTGAAGCTTTCTTT. Translated: CASSLPTLNTEAFF.

This clonotype has at least ten counts. The chain combines TRBV4-1 with TRBJ1-1, with D maybe TRBD1 (5 bases). The CDR3 runs 16 residues. In germline, CDR1 is MGHRA, CDR2 YSYEKL. V shed 0 bases and J shed 2 bases, with 13 bases lying between them. This chain's CDR3 is CASSQDSQGANTEAFF. The CDR3 nucleotides read TGCGCCAGCAGCCAAGACTCCCAAGGGGCCAACACTGAAGCTTTCTTT.

This clonotype has at least ten counts. The chain has TRBV19 and TRBJ2-5; D is undetermined. This CDR3 has 11 residues. Looked up from germline, CDR1 is LNHDA and CDR2 is SQIVND (reference sequence). The V end was cut by 3 bases, the J end by 6 bases, with 5 bases between. For the CDR3, the DNA is TGTGCCAGTAGTATTCCACAGACCCAGTACTTC. Residues: CASSIPQTQYF.

This clonotype came up many times. V and J are TRBV29-1 and TRBJ2-7, with 7 positions matching TRBD1. Germline lookup yields CDR1 SQVTM and CDR2 ANQGSEA. Trimming at V came to 6 bases and at J to 1 base, leaving 9 bases not matched to a gene. CDR3 length: 14 amino acids. CDR3 in DNA: TGCAGCGTGTCTCCCGGGACAGAATCCTACGAGCAGTACTTC. Translation gives CSVSPGTESYEQYF.

This clonotype was picked up many times. V gene TRBV4-1 combines with J gene TRBJ2-7; the match to TRBD1 covers 7 bases. This CDR3 contains 15 residues. The V segment lost 0 bases and the J segment 0 bases; nucleotides outside the gene matches: 2. CDR1 is MGHRA and CDR2 is YSYEKL in the germline V gene. DNA of the CDR3: TGCGCCAGCAGCCAAGAAAGGGGGCCCTCCTACGAGCAGTACTTC. Translation gives CASSQERGPSYEQYF.

This clonotype was seen only a few times. The gene calls are TRBV29-1 and TRBJ2-7, with D perhaps assigned TRBD1 or TRBD2 (5 bases each). This CDR3 region has 12 residues. Per the germline V gene, CDR1 is SQVTM and CDR2 is ANQGSEA. V was clipped by 7 bases and J by 4 bases, with 14 bases between them. The CDR3 is CSGGDHTYEQYF. Here the CDR3 DNA reads TGCAGCGGAGGGGACCATACATACGAGCAGTACTTC.

There are many counts of this clonotype. The CDR3 here is CASSKTSGRRYEQYF. As DNA, the CDR3 is TGTGCCAGCAGCAAGACTAGCGGGAGGAGGTACGAGCAGTACTTC. The chain combines TRBV28 with TRBJ2-7; 13 positions agree with TRBD2. V lost 6 bases and J lost 4; bases outside the gene matches: 6. This CDR3 is 15 amino acids long. CDR1 MDHEN and CDR2 SYDVKM come from the germline V gene.

This sequence joins TRBV5-1 and TRBJ2-5, with 7 bases fitting TRBD1. J lost 5 bases, V lost 4 bases, and 5 bases had no gene match. Germline CDR1 and CDR2: SGHRS and YFSETQ. There are 13 residues in the CDR3. DNA for the CDR3: TGCGCCAGCAGCGCGACAGGGCGGGAGACCCAGTACTTC. Translation: CASSATGRETQYF.

The chain combines TRBV20-1 with TRBJ2-1, with TRBD2 identical over 15 bases. CDR3 length equals 21 residues. Germline assignment: CDR1 DFQATT and CDR2 SNEGSKA (reference sequence). The ends lost 4 bases at V and 5 bases at J; junction bases unmatched: 21. Here the CDR3 reads CSAKVTRSGLAGGSGDNEQFF. CDR3 coding DNA: TGCAGTGCTAAGGTTACCCGGTCGGGACTAGCGGGAGGTTCCGGAGACAATGAGCAGTTCTTC.

This clonotype was recorded many times. The V gene is TRBV4-1, the J gene TRBJ1-1, with D unclear. This CDR3 is built from 16 residues. Looked up from germline, CDR1 is MGHRA and CDR2 is YSYEKL. The V end was cut by 4 bases, the J end by 0 bases, with 15 bases between. The CDR3 sequence is CASSPGREGLNTEAFF. The CDR3 coding sequence is TGCGCCAGCAGCCCCGGACGGGAGGGCCTGAACACTGAAGCTTTCTTT.

In this sample, this clonotype turned up many times. The genes are TRBV12-3 or TRBV12-4 and TRBJ2-5; the D gene is possibly TRBD2 (6 bases). V lost 6 bases, J lost 5 bases, and 22 bases lay in between. The CDR3 is 16 amino acids. CDR3 protein: CASRGLRRGNLETQYF. The CDR3 DNA reads as TGTGCCAGCAGGGGACTCCGGCGGGGCAACTTGGAGACCCAGTACTTC.

This clonotype has just a few counts. The chain combines TRBV10-3 with TRBJ2-2, with a weak D call TRBD1 (5 bases). V was trimmed by 2 bases and J by 1 base, leaving 8 bases between them. Germline loops: CDR1 ENHRY, CDR2 SYGVKD. The CDR3 runs to 15 residues. CDR3 sequence reads: CAISERGGNTGELFF. The CDR3, as DNA: TGTGCCATCAGTGAGAGGGGCGGGAACACCGGGGAGCTGTTTTTT.

This clonotype was seen repeatedly, ten times or more. V and J are TRBV7-9 and TRBJ2-7, with D maybe TRBD1 (6 bases). Trimming cost V 5 bases and J 1 base, with 9 bases left between them. CDR3 length equals 13 residues. Germline assignment: CDR1 SEHNR and CDR2 FQNEAQ (reference sequence). CDR3 nucleotide sequence: TGTGCCAGCAGCCGGGACATATCCTACGAGCAGTACTTC. It encodes CASSRDISYEQYF.

This clonotype was counted between two and nine times. It may be a read error: a sequence one base away is much more abundant. The V and J genes are TRBV6-1 and TRBJ2-2, with a tentative D call TRBD1 (7 bases). This CDR3 spans 15 amino acids. Germline assignment: CDR1 MNHNS and CDR2 SASEGT. CDR3 in amino acids: CASSQTGPNTGGLFF. The CDR3 DNA reads as TGTGCCAGCAGTCAGACAGGGCCGAACACCGGGGGGCTGTTTTTT.

This clonotype occurred many times. The chain couples TRBV20-1 to TRBJ1-1; the D gene is possibly TRBD1 (5 bases). V dropped 6 bases and J dropped 1 base, with 12 bases sitting between them. CDR1 DFQATT and CDR2 SNEGSKA come from the germline V gene (reference sequence). The CDR3 covers 13 residues. The chain's CDR3 is CSALGPKNTEAFF. In DNA form, the CDR3 reads TGCAGTGCGCTGGGACCCAAGAACACTGAAGCTTTCTTT.

Only a few counts were recorded for this clonotype. The gene calls are TRBV28 and TRBJ1-1; TRBD1 is a possible D gene (6 bases). The germline V gene encodes CDR1 MDHEN and CDR2 SYDVKM. The V and J ends lost 5 bases and 3 bases respectively, with 16 bases between them. The CDR3 consists of 15 residues. CDR3 residues: CASSLTGLGDTEAFF. CDR3 nucleotides: TGTGCCAGCAGTCTTACAGGGTTGGGGGACACTGAAGCTTTCTTT.

The chain couples TRBV2 to TRBJ2-5, with a possible D match to TRBD2 (5 bases). Trimming pared 11 bases from V and 5 bases from J, leaving 12 bases between. This CDR3 is built from 11 residues. From germline, CDR1 is SNHLY and CDR2 FYNNEI. The CDR3, as DNA: TGTGCCGGAGGCTACGGCGAGACCCAGTACTTC. It encodes CAGGYGETQYF.

The rearrangement joins TRBV29-1 to TRBJ2-5, with 10 bases identical to TRBD2. The CDR3 runs to 14 residues. The germline gives CDR1 SQVTM, CDR2 ANQGSEA. J lost 1 base, V lost 7 bases, and 6 bases had no gene match. The CDR3, as DNA: TGCAGCGCTAGGACTAGCGGAGGCCAAGAGACCCAGTACTTC. It is translated as CSARTSGGQETQYF.

Ten or more counts support this clonotype. V usage is TRBV15 and J usage is TRBJ1-1, with TRBD1 as a possible D gene (6 bases). The CDR3 loop spans 15 amino acids. V was cut by 4 bases and J by 0 bases, with 12 bases left in between. Germline V gives CDR1 LNHNV, CDR2 YYDKDF (reference sequence). CDR3 nucleotides: TGTGCCACCAGCATCCGACAGGAGATGAACACTGAAGCTTTCTTT. This codes for CATSIRQEMNTEAFF.

This clonotype was seen at least ten times. This sequence joins TRBV30 and TRBJ1-5; the D gene is possibly TRBD1 (6 bases). V was clipped by 3 bases and J by 7 bases, with 16 bases between them. This CDR3 contains 14 residues. Germline CDR1 and CDR2: GTSNPN and SVGIG (reference sequence). The CDR3 DNA follows: TGTGCCTGGAGCCCGGCGGGGGCAGAACAGCCCCAGCATTTT. Translating it yields CAWSPAGAEQPQHF.

The chain recombines TRBV19 with TRBJ2-7; no reliable D call. In germline, CDR1 is LNHDA, CDR2 SQIVND (reference sequence). There are 14 residues in the CDR3. Trimming removed 10 bases at V and 3 bases at J, with 19 bases between. CDR3 DNA: TGTGCCACCTCACGAACCCTCCTAGACTACGAGCAGTACTTC. Protein product: CATSRTLLDYEQYF. The variable domain in full, completed from reference TRBV19 and TRBJ2-7, reads DGGITQSPKYLFRKEGQNVTLSCEQNLNHDAMYWYRQDPGQGLRLIYYSQIVNDFQKGDIAEGYSVSREKKESFPLTVTSAQKNPTAFYLCATSRTLLDYEQYFGPGTRLTVT.

This clonotype has a handful of counts. V is TRBV27 and J is TRBJ1-2, with 8 bases matching TRBD1. This CDR3 region has 15 residues. Germline CDR1 reads MNHEY; CDR2 reads SMNVEV (reference sequence). The V and J ends lost 5 bases and 4 bases, in that order; junction bases with no gene match: 9. This CDR3 reads CASSPRQGLFYGYTF. CDR3 in DNA: TGTGCCAGCAGTCCCAGACAGGGGCTGTTCTATGGCTACACCTTC.

This clonotype was recorded many times. V is TRBV25-1 and J is TRBJ2-5; D gene uncertain. The CDR3 sequence is 11 residues long. Germline CDR1 MGHDK, CDR2 SYGVNS. V was clipped by 2 bases and J by 3 bases, with 1 base between them. CDR3 DNA sequence: TGTGCCAGCAGTGAAAAAGAGACCCAGTACTTC. Protein: CASSEKETQYF.

This clonotype showed up many times. J is TRBJ1-5 and V is TRBV11-2; D not resolved. This CDR3 region has 17 residues. Trimming stripped 1 base from V and 2 bases from J, with 15 bases between. Germline CDR1 is SGHAT and CDR2 is FQNNGV. In nucleotides, the CDR3 is TGTGCCAGCAGCTTAGGAGTTGGAGGCGCGGGCAATCAGCCCCAGCATTTT. It encodes CASSLGVGGAGNQPQHF.

The sample holds many counts of this clonotype. This chain connects TRBV20-1 to TRBJ2-5; a weak D match, TRBD1 (5 bases). The ends were cut back, 1 base at V and 5 bases at J, with 26 bases in the middle. This CDR3 is built from 18 residues. The germline V gene has CDR1 DFQATT and CDR2 SNEGSKA (reference sequence). CDR3 amino acids: CSARGGDVQGSSPETQYF. Written as DNA, the CDR3 is TGCAGTGCTAGAGGTGGAGACGTTCAGGGATCTTCCCCCGAGACCCAGTACTTC.

Ten or more counts support this clonotype. The chain combines TRBV24-1 with TRBJ2-7, with D uncertain. The CDR3 covers 11 residues. The germline CDR1 and CDR2 sequences are KGHDR and SFDVKD. V was shortened by 10 bases and J by 3 bases, with 9 bases between the two germline ends. The CDR3 DNA reads as TGTGCCACAACAGACGGCTACGAGCAGTACTTC. Translating gives CATTDGYEQYF.

This sequence joins TRBV24-1 and TRBJ2-7, with 7 bases aligning to TRBD1. Germline values: CDR1 KGHDR, CDR2 SFDVKD. This CDR3 spans 13 amino acids. With V trimmed by 3 bases and J by 5 bases, 3 bases remained unmatched. The DNA of the CDR3 is TGTGCCACCAGTGATGACAGGGTCCACGAGCAGTACTTC. Translating gives CATSDDRVHEQYF.